This T cell receptor (beta chain) was identified during a study of blood T cell repertoires in COVID-19. Clones were sequenced by immunoSEQ multiplex PCR, and TCRdb holds only the in-frame ones, with some missing. There are roughly 190,000 clones in the sample; more than 70% occur only once, and under 6.5% lies in the top ten. CDR1 and CDR2 from the germline V gene are SNHLY and FYNNEI. V was clipped by 6 bases and J by 5 bases; unmatched bases: 12. The CDR3 covers 17 residues. The chain couples TRBV2 to TRBJ2-3; the match to TRBD2 covers 12 bases. Material: peripheral blood. The sequence was collected from a man aged 35-49 years with active or convalescent COVID-19. The CDR3 protein is CASSVPSGGVAEDTQYF. In DNA form, the CDR3 reads TGTGCCAGCAGCGTACCTAGCGGGGGGGTGGCGGAAGATACGCAGTATTTT.